This TCR beta chain comes out of a study of OX40 agonist ivuxolimab in advanced cancers. This clone was detected only a few times. The V and J ends lost 5 bases and 4 bases, in that order; junction bases with no gene match: 5. CDR1 and CDR2 (germline): SQVTM, ANQGSEA. This CDR3 comprises 13 residues. Measured with immunoSEQ multiplex PCR; TCRdb has only the in-frame clones, and not every one. The sample records approximately 86,000 clones, about 86% being singletons. This sequence was found in an adult with an advanced solid tumor such as melanoma, head and neck, liver or kidney cancer. Sequencing used CD4+ or CD8+ T cells sorted from blood, obtained in a trial of the OX40 agonist ivuxolimab. The V and J genes are TRBV29-1 and TRBJ1-2; 9 bases match TRBD1. DNA of the CDR3: TGCAGCGTTCATGGACAGGGGAGCTATGGCTACACCTTC. This gives the protein CSVHGQGSYGYTF.